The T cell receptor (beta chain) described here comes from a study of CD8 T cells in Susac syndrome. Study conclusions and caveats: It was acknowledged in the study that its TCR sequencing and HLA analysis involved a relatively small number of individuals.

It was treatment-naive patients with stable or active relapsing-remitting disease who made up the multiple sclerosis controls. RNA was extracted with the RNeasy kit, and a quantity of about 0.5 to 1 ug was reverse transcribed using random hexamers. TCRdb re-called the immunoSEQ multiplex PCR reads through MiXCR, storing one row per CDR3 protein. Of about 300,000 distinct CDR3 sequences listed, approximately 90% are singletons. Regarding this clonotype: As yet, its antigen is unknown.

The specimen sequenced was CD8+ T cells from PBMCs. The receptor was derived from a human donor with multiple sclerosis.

The CDR3 DNA is TGCAGTGCCAGAAGCCCAGGGGGCGGGTACGAGCAGTACTTC. It is translated as CSARSPGGGYEQYF. V gene TRBV20-1 combines with J gene TRBJ2-7; 8 bases line up with TRBD1. The CDR3 is made up of 14 amino acids. The trim removed 6 bases at V and 4 bases at J, leaving 11 bases unmatched. The germline V gene has CDR1 DFQATT and CDR2 SNEGSKA (reference sequence).